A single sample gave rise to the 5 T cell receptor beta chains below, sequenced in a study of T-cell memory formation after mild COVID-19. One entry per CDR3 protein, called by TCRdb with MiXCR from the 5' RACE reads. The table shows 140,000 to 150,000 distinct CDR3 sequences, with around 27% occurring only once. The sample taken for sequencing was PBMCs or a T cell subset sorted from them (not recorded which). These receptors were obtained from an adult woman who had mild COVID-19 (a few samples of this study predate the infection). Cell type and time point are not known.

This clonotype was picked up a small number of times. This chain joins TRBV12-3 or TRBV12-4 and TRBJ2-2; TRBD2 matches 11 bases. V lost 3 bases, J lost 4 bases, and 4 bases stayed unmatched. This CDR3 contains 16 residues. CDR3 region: CASSFGTSGFTGELFF. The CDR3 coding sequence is TGTGCCAGCAGTTTCGGGACTAGCGGTTTCACCGGGGAGCTGTTTTTT.

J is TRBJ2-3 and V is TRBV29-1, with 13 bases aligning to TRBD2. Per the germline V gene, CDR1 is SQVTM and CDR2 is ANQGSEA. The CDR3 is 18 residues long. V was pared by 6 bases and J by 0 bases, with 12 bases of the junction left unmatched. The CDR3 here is CSVEGQAGLAGSTDTQYF. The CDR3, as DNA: TGCAGCGTGGAGGGACAGGCGGGACTAGCGGGAAGCACAGATACGCAGTATTTT.

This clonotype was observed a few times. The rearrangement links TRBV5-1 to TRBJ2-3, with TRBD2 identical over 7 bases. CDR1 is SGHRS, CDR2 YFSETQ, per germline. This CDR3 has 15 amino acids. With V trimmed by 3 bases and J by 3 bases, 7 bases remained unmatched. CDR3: CASSSPSGKTDTQYF. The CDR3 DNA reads TGCGCCAGCAGCTCTCCTAGCGGCAAGACAGATACGCAGTATTTT.

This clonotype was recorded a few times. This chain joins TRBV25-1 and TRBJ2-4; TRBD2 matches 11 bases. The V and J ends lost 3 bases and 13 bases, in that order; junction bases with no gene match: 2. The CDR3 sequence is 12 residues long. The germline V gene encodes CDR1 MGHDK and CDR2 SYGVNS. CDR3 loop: CASSDIAGGQYF. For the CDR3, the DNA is TGTGCCAGCAGTGATATAGCGGGAGGGCAGTACTTC.

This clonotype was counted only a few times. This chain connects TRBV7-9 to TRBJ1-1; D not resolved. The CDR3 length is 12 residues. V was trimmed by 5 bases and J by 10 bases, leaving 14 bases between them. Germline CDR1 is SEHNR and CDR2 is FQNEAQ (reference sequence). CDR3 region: CASSPSGWLAFF. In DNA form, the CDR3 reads TGTGCCAGCAGCCCCTCCGGGTGGTTAGCTTTCTTT.